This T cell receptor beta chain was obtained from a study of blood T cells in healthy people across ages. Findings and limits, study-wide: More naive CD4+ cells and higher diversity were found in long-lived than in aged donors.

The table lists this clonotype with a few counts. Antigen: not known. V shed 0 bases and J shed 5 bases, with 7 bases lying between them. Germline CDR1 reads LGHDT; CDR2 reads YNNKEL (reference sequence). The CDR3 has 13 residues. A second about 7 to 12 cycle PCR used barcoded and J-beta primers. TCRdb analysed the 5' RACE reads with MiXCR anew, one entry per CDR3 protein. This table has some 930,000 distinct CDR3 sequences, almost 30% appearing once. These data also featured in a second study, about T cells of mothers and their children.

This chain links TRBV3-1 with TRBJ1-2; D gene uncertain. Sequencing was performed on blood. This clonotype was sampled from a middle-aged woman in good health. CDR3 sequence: CASSQDQLYGYTF. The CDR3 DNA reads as TGTGCCAGCAGCCAAGACCAGTTGTATGGCTACACCTTC.